The 5 T cell receptor beta chains reported below all come from one sample, sequenced in a study of CD8 T cells in ankylosing spondylitis. TCRdb called the 5' RACE reads again in MiXCR, with one record for every CDR3 protein. The repertoire has about 220,000 distinct CDR3 sequences, about 10% of them found once; the top ten carry roughly a fifth. Sequencing input: blood, either unsorted or a sorted T cell fraction (not recorded which). These receptors were obtained from a male donor with ankylosing spondylitis or in good health (not recorded which).

The V and J genes are TRBV19 and TRBJ1-5, with 8 bases aligning to TRBD1. The CDR3 extends over 18 amino acids. CDR1 is LNHDA, CDR2 SQIVND, per germline (reference sequence). After removal of 8 bases from V and 0 bases from J, the junction contained 15 bases not matched to a gene. The CDR3 DNA reads TGTGCCAGTTCCGCGACAGGGGCGGCCTCATATAGCAATCAGCCCCAGCATTTT. This translates into CASSATGAASYSNQPQHF.

This clonotype was counted ten times or more. This rearrangement joins TRBV20-1 to TRBJ2-3; the match to TRBD1 covers 8 bases. Trimming removed 4 bases from V and 2 bases from J; junction bases left unmatched: 8. The CDR3 is 15 residues long. Germline loops: CDR1 DFQATT, CDR2 SNEGSKA (reference sequence). CDR3 protein: CSATKRQGTTDTQYF. CDR3 sequence (DNA): TGCAGTGCTACCAAACGACAGGGGACCACAGATACGCAGTATTTT.

This clonotype occurred a few times. The gene calls are TRBV27 and TRBJ1-1; maybe TRBD1 (6 bases). The V gene lost 7 bases and the J gene lost 6 bases, with 18 bases spanning the gap. Germline assignment: CDR1 MNHEY and CDR2 SMNVEV (reference sequence). The length of the CDR3 is 14 residues. Here the CDR3 DNA reads TGTGCCAGCACCGCGTTACAGGGCAAGTCTGAAGCTTTCTTT. Its translation: CASTALQGKSEAFF.

This clonotype was seen only a few times. V gene TRBV6-5 combines with J gene TRBJ2-3, with D hard to call. Germline V gives CDR1 MNHEY, CDR2 SVGAGI. With 0 bases removed from V and 0 bases from J, the gap between germline ends came to 19 bases. CDR3 size: 19 residues. The CDR3: CASSYSRSPGVISTDTQYF. The CDR3 DNA reads TGTGCCAGCAGTTACTCGAGATCTCCTGGGGTGATCAGCACAGATACGCAGTATTTT.

This clonotype was counted a few times. The rearrangement joins TRBV7-2 to TRBJ2-7; TRBD2 agrees at 10 bases. V lost 2 bases and J lost 3; bases outside the gene matches: 4. CDR1 is SGHTA, CDR2 FQGNSA, per germline. The CDR3 runs to 15 residues. The CDR3 region is CASSLSTSGIYEQYF. CDR3 DNA: TGTGCCAGCAGCTTAAGTACTAGCGGGATCTACGAGCAGTACTTC.